The 27 T cell receptor beta chains below all came from one sample that was sequenced in a study of shared clonotypes between healthy human individuals. Naive CD8 cells lacked CD45RO, underwent positive selection for CCR7 and left out terminally differentiated effector memory CD45RA+ cells. Some clones are missing from TCRdb's copy, which holds only in-frame ones; the method was immunoSEQ multiplex PCR. This sample yields 2 million or so clones, of which about 95% are seen a single time; around 1.1% belongs to the top ten. The sample taken for sequencing was naive CD8+ T cells sorted from blood. These TCRs come from a man aged 18-30 years in good health.

The CDR3 spells CASSNPTGEGETQYF. Here the CDR3 DNA reads TGTGCCAGCAGTAACCCCACAGGGGAGGGAGAGACCCAGTACTTC. The rearrangement joins TRBV6-1 to TRBJ2-5; D is tentatively TRBD1 or TRBD2 (7 bases each). Germline V gene lookup returns CDR1 MNHNS and CDR2 SASEGT. The V end lost 5 bases, the J end lost 4 bases, and 17 bases lay between the germline ends. The CDR3 contains 15 residues.

The CDR3 DNA is TGTGCCAGCAGCCACTCGGGGGCTTACGAGCAGTACTTC. Translated, it gives CASSHSGAYEQYF. This chain joins TRBV7-2 and TRBJ2-7; tentatively, D is TRBD1 or TRBD2 (6 bases each). The CDR3 extends over 13 amino acids. Germline CDR1 is SGHTA and CDR2 is FQGNSA. V gave up 5 bases and J gave up 4 bases, with 12 bases separating them. Full variable domain (outside the CDR3, taken from reference TRBV7-2 and TRBJ2-7): GAGVSQSPSNKVTEKGKDVELRCDPISGHTALYWYRQSLGQGLEFLIYFQGNSAPDKSGLPSDRFSAERTGGSVSTLTIQRTQQEDSAVYLCASSHSGAYEQYFGPGTRLTVT.

The rearrangement links TRBV9 to TRBJ2-5; 8 bases line up with TRBD2. Germline V gene lookup returns CDR1 SGDLS and CDR2 YYNGEE. This CDR3 region has 15 residues. After removal of 1 base from V and 5 bases from J, the junction contained 7 bases not matched to a gene. The CDR3 bases are TGTGCCAGCAGCGTAACCGGGAGGGGCGAGGAGACCCAGTACTTC. Its protein is CASSVTGRGEETQYF.

The chain uses TRBV27 and TRBJ2-7; D ambiguous. V was pared by 3 bases and J by 4 bases, with 13 bases between. There are 14 residues in the CDR3. From germline, CDR1 is MNHEY and CDR2 SMNVEV (reference sequence). Written as DNA, the CDR3 is TGTGCCAGCAGTTTCTCCCACTTGGGTTACGAGCAGTACTTC. Translated: CASSFSHLGYEQYF.

CDR3 nucleotide sequence: TGTGCCAGCAGTTTATCTGCGGGGGAGCTCCAAGAGACCCAGTACTTC. It translates to CASSLSAGELQETQYF. The gene calls are TRBV27 and TRBJ2-5, with 7 bases fitting TRBD2. CDR1 MNHEY and CDR2 SMNVEV come from the germline V gene (reference sequence). V was pared by 0 bases and J by 1 base, with 5 bases of the junction left unmatched. The CDR3 loop spans 16 amino acids.

In the case of this clone: The sample has other DNA sequences that encode this CDR3 too. This chain uses TRBV27 with TRBJ2-7; 10 bases align to TRBD1. Unmatched junction bases numbered 6, after V lost 3 bases and J lost 4 bases. The CDR3 extends over 15 amino acids. Germline V gene data show CDR1 as MNHEY and CDR2 as SMNVEV (reference sequence). For the CDR3, the DNA is TGTGCCAGCAGTTTCTCCGGGACAGGGGTTTACGAGCAGTACTTC. Protein sequence: CASSFSGTGVYEQYF.

The chain links TRBV9 to TRBJ2-1; a possible D gene is TRBD2 (5 bases). Germline loops: CDR1 SGDLS, CDR2 YYNGEE. V lost 0 bases and J 1 base, leaving 11 bases between the germline ends. This CDR3 spans 16 amino acids. The CDR3 DNA follows: TGTGCCAGCAGCGTAGGAGGACTTGGGTCCTACAATGAGCAGTTCTTC. It translates to CASSVGGLGSYNEQFF.

The table lists this clone with a count of one. J is TRBJ1-5 and V is TRBV6-5; D gene unclear. Deletions cut 4 bases from V and 3 bases from J, with 10 bases between. The germline V gene encodes CDR1 MNHEY and CDR2 SVGAGI. This CDR3 region has 14 residues. CDR3 loop: CASSSGGVNQPQHF. The CDR3 DNA reads TGTGCCAGCAGTTCAGGCGGGGTCAATCAGCCCCAGCATTTT.

V usage is TRBV10-2 and J usage is TRBJ2-2; D may correspond to TRBD1 or TRBD2 (5 bases each). Trimming pared 3 bases from V and 13 bases from J, leaving 12 bases between. CDR3 length: 12 residues. The germline CDR1 and CDR2 sequences are WSHSY and SAAADI. The CDR3 loop reads CASSDFRDLLFF. For the CDR3, the DNA is TGCGCCAGCAGTGACTTCCGGGACCTGCTGTTTTTT.

This clone was recorded only once. The V and J genes are TRBV9 and TRBJ2-3, with 7 bases that match TRBD2. The CDR3 is 17 amino acids. Germline V gene data show CDR1 as SGDLS and CDR2 as YYNGEE. Losses at the gene ends were 3 bases for V and 3 bases for J; bases not matched to a gene: 13. CDR3 loop: CASSADPGGLITDTQYF. As DNA, the CDR3 is TGTGCCAGCAGCGCAGACCCCGGGGGACTAATAACAGATACGCAGTATTTT.

The CDR3 spells CASSSLPSVGEQFF. The CDR3 region has the DNA TGTGCCAGCAGCTCCCTCCCCAGCGTCGGTGAGCAGTTCTTC. The chain is built from TRBV7-3 and TRBJ2-1; no reliable D call. Germline V gene sequence: CDR1 SGHTA, CDR2 FQGTGA. The germline V and J ends were trimmed by 4 bases and 9 bases, with 16 bases remaining between them. The CDR3 has 14 residues.

The rearrangement joins TRBV7-6 to TRBJ2-7; TRBD1 might be the D (5 bases). The CDR3 covers 13 residues. CDR1 is SGHVS, CDR2 FNYEAQ, per germline. V was trimmed by 3 bases and J by 4 bases, leaving 10 bases between them. The CDR3 bases are TGTGCCAGCAGCTTGGGGCGGCAGTACGAGCAGTACTTC. It specifies CASSLGRQYEQYF.

The gene calls are TRBV20-1 and TRBJ2-1; D remains ambiguous. This CDR3 has 11 amino acids. The germline V gene has CDR1 DFQATT and CDR2 SNEGSKA (reference sequence). The germline V and J ends were trimmed by 4 bases and 5 bases, with 6 bases remaining between them. DNA for the CDR3: TGCAGTGCTAATATCGACAATGAGCAGTTCTTC. As protein: CSANIDNEQFF.

The rearrangement joins TRBV6-5 to TRBJ2-7, with 9 bases that match TRBD2. V lost 2 bases to trimming and J lost 6 bases; unmatched junction nucleotides: 5. The CDR3 totals 14 residues. Germline V gene sequence: CDR1 MNHEY, CDR2 SVGAGI. The CDR3: CASSYPGLAREQYF. The CDR3 DNA reads as TGTGCCAGCAGTTACCCGGGACTAGCTCGCGAGCAGTACTTC.

As for this clone: This specimen includes other DNA sequences encoding the same CDR3. The chain has TRBV19 and TRBJ2-5, with 12 bases identical to TRBD2. The CDR3 has 14 residues. Germline V gene data show CDR1 as LNHDA and CDR2 as SQIVND (reference sequence). V shed 6 bases, J shed 1 base, and the junction held 0 bases outside the gene matches. CDR3 in amino acids: CASRTSGGQETQYF. The CDR3 DNA reads as TGTGCCAGTAGGACTAGCGGGGGCCAAGAGACCCAGTACTTC.

The V gene is TRBV7-8, the J gene TRBJ2-7; 11 positions match TRBD2. CDR3 length: 22 residues. V lost 5 bases and J lost 0; bases outside the gene matches: 24. The germline V gene encodes CDR1 SGHVS and CDR2 FQNEAQ. The CDR3 DNA is TGTGCCAGCAGCCTACCACCAGAGACTAGCGGGGAACCGAATCAAAGCTCCTACGAGCAGTACTTC. Residues: CASSLPPETSGEPNQSSYEQYF.

This rearrangement joins TRBV6-5 to TRBJ1-5, with 7 bases aligning to TRBD1. Germline V lookup: CDR1 MNHEY, CDR2 SVGAGI. The CDR3 runs 15 residues. V was pared by 6 bases and J by 0 bases, with 5 bases of the junction left unmatched. Here the CDR3 DNA reads TGTGCCAGCAGCCAGACAGGGTATAGCAATCAGCCCCAGCATTTT. It codes for CASSQTGYSNQPQHF.

The J gene is TRBJ2-7, the V gene TRBV11-2; 14 bases are shared with TRBD2. V was clipped by 3 bases and J by 7 bases; unmatched bases: 5. Germline loops: CDR1 SGHAT, CDR2 FQNNGV. The CDR3 is made up of 15 amino acids. CDR3 region: CASSFGTSGGREQYF. In nucleotides, the CDR3 is TGTGCCAGCAGCTTCGGGACTAGCGGGGGAAGGGAGCAGTACTTC. The full variable domain, in which reference TRBV11-2 and TRBJ2-7 provide the parts outside the CDR3, is EAGVAQSPRYKIIEKRQSVAFWCNPISGHATLYWYQQILGQGPKLLIQFQNNGVVDDSQLPKDRFSAERLKGVDSTLKIQPAKLEDSAVYLCASSFGTSGGREQYFGPGTRLTVT.

The chain recombines TRBV19 with TRBJ1-1; perhaps TRBD1 as D (6 bases). Per germline, CDR1 LNHDA and CDR2 SQIVND (reference sequence). The CDR3 has 12 residues. V lost 2 bases and J 6 bases, leaving 7 bases between the germline ends. CDR3 sequence reads: CASSISGAEAFF. CDR3 DNA sequence: TGTGCCAGTAGTATATCAGGGGCTGAAGCTTTCTTT.

This chain links TRBV7-9 with TRBJ2-7; D is possibly TRBD1 or TRBD2 (5 bases each). The CDR3 spans 16 residues. V was trimmed by 4 bases and J by 2 bases, leaving 18 bases between them. Germline V gene data show CDR1 as SEHNR and CDR2 as FQNEAQ (reference sequence). CDR3 coding DNA: TGTGCCAGCAGCTCTAATTCCCGGGACCGAACCTACGAGCAGTACTTC. Its translation: CASSSNSRDRTYEQYF.

This clone was detected once. V gene TRBV28 combines with J gene TRBJ1-1; a possible D gene is TRBD1 (5 bases). The germline CDR1 and CDR2 sequences are MDHEN and SYDVKM. Between the trimmed V and J ends, which lost 2 bases and 4 bases, there was a span of 11 bases. The CDR3 extends over 14 amino acids. The CDR3 sequence: CASSLGDSRTEAFF. For the CDR3, the DNA is TGTGCCAGCAGTTTAGGGGACTCCCGCACTGAAGCTTTCTTT. Full variable domain (outside the CDR3, taken from reference TRBV28 and TRBJ1-1): DVKVTQSSRYLVKRTGEKVFLECVQDMDHENMFWYRQDPGLGLRLIYFSYDVKMKEKGDIPEGYSVSREKKERFSLILESASTNQTSMYLCASSLGDSRTEAFFGQGTRLTVV.

This chain links TRBV4-1 with TRBJ2-5; no firm D call. The V end was cut by 4 bases, the J end by 1 base, with 7 bases between. This CDR3 region has 13 residues. The germline CDR1 and CDR2 sequences are MGHRA and YSYEKL. The CDR3 nucleotides are TGCGCCAGCAGCCCTGACACCCAAGAGACCCAGTACTTC. As protein: CASSPDTQETQYF.

The gene calls are TRBV4-3 and TRBJ2-7; 7 nucleotides match TRBD2. The trim removed 0 bases at V and 5 bases at J, leaving 13 bases unmatched. Germline-derived CDR1 and CDR2 are LGHNA and YSLEER. The CDR3 runs 17 residues. The CDR3 is CASSQDLSGEGLDEQYF. The CDR3 DNA sequence: TGCGCCAGCAGCCAAGATCTTTCGGGGGAGGGGCTGGACGAGCAGTACTTC.

The V gene is TRBV15, the J gene TRBJ2-2, with D possibly matching TRBD1 (6 bases). The CDR3 spans 16 residues. V was cut by 5 bases and J by 3 bases, with 16 bases left in between. Germline CDR1 LNHNV, CDR2 YYDKDF (reference sequence). The CDR3 DNA reads TGTGCCACCAGCCGGGAATGGGGGCAGGACACCGGGGAGCTGTTTTTT. Translation: CATSREWGQDTGELFF.

V and J are TRBV2 and TRBJ2-1; TRBD2 aligns across 9 bases. The CDR3 sequence is 17 residues long. Germline CDR1 is SNHLY and CDR2 is FYNNEI. The junction had 15 bases not matched to a gene; V was cut back by 3 bases and J by 9 bases. CDR3 region: CASSDSGRTAGMGEQFF. The DNA for the CDR3 is TGTGCCAGCAGTGACAGCGGGAGGACCGCCGGTATGGGTGAGCAGTTCTTC.

The rearrangement links TRBV10-3 to TRBJ1-5; D is unclear. Trimming pared 6 bases from V and 0 bases from J, leaving 12 bases between. This CDR3 has 15 residues. The germline gives CDR1 ENHRY, CDR2 SYGVKD. The CDR3 coding sequence is TGTGCCATCAGGTCCGGGATAAATAGCAATCAGCCCCAGCATTTT. Its translation is CAIRSGINSNQPQHF.

The gene calls are TRBV9 and TRBJ2-5; D remains ambiguous. The CDR3 spans 14 residues. Trimming pared 0 bases from V and 9 bases from J, leaving 15 bases between. Germline CDR1 is SGDLS and CDR2 is YYNGEE. This CDR3 is CASSVEDGTGAQYF. Written as DNA, the CDR3 is TGTGCCAGCAGCGTAGAGGACGGCACTGGGGCCCAGTACTTC.